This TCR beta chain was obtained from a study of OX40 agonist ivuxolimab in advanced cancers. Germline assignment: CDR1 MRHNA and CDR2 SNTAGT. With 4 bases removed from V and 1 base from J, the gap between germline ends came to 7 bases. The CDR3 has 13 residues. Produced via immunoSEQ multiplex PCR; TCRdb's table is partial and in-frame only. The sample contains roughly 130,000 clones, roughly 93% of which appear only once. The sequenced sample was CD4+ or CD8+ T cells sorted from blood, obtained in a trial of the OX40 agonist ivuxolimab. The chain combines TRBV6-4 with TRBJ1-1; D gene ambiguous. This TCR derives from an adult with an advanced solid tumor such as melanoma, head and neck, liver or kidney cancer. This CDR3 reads CASSASQNTEAFF. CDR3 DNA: TGTGCCAGCAGTGCTTCGCAGAACACTGAAGCTTTCTTT.